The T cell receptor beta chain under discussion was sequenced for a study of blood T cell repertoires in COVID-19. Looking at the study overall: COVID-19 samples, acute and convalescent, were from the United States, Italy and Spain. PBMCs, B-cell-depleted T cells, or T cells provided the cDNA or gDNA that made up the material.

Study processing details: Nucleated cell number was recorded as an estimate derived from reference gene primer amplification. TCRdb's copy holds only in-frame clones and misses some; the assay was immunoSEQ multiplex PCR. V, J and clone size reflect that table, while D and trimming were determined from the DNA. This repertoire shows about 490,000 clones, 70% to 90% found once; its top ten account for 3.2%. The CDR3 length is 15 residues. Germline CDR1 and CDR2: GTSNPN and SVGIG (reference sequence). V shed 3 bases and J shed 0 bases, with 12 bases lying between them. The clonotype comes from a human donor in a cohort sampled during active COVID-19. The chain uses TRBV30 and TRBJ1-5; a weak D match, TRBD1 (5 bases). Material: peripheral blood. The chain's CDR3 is CAWSVGAYSNQPQHF. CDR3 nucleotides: TGTGCCTGGAGCGTTGGGGCCTATAGCAATCAGCCCCAGCATTTT.